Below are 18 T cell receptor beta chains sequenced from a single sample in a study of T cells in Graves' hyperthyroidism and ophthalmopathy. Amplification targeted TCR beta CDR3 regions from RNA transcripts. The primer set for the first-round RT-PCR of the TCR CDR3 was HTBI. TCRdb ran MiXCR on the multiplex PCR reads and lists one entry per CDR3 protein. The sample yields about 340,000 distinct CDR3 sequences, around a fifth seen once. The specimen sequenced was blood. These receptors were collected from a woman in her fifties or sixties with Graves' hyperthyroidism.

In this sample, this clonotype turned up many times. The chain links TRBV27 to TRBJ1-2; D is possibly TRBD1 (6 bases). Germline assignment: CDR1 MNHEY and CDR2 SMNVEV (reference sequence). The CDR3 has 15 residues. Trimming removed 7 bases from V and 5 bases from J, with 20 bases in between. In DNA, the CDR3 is TGTGCCAGCAAGTCCTCCCGACAGGCCTCTTATGGCTACACCTTC. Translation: CASKSSRQASYGYTF.

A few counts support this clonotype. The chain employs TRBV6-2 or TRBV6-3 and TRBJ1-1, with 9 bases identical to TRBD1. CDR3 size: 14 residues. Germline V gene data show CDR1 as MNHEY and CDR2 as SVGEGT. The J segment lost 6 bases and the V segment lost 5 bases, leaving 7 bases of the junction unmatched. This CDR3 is CASSPGQGFAEAFF. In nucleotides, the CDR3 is TGTGCCAGCAGTCCGGGACAGGGTTTCGCTGAAGCTTTCTTT.

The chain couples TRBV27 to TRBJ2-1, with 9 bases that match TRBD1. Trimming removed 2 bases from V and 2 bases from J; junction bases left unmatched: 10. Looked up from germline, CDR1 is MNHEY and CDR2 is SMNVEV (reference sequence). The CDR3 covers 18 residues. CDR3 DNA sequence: TGTGCCAGCAGTTTAAGCCCCGGGACAGGGAATACCTACAATGAGCAGTTCTTC. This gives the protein CASSLSPGTGNTYNEQFF.

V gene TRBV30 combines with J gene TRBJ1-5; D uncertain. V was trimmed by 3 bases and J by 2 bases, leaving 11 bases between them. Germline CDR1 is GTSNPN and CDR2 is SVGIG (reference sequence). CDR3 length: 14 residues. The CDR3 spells CAWSQGLGNQPQHF. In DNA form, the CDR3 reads TGTGCCTGGAGCCAAGGGCTAGGCAATCAGCCCCAGCATTTT.

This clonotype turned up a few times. The DNA of the CDR3 is TGTGCCAGCAGTGATAGGGGACAGGGGGCGTCTAATGAAAAACTGTTTTTT. It is translated as CASSDRGQGASNEKLFF. The genes are TRBV6-1 and TRBJ1-4, with TRBD1 identical over 12 bases. CDR1 MNHNS and CDR2 SASEGT come from the germline V gene. The ends lost 3 bases at V and 3 bases at J; junction bases unmatched: 5. The CDR3 sequence is 17 residues long.

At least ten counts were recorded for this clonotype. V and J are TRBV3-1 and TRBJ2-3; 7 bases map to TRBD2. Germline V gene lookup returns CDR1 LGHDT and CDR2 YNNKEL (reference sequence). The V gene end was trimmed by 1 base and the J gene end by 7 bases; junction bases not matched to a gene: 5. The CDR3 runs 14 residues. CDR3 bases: TGTGCCAGCAGCCAAGCGGGGGGTAAGAATACGCAGTATTTT. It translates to CASSQAGGKNTQYF.

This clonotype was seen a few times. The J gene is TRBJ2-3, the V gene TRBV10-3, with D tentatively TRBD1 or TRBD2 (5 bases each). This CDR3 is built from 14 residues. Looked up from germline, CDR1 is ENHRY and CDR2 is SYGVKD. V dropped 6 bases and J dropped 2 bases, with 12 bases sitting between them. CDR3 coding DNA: TGTGCCATCAGGATGGGGACGGACACAGATACGCAGTATTTT. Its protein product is CAIRMGTDTDTQYF.

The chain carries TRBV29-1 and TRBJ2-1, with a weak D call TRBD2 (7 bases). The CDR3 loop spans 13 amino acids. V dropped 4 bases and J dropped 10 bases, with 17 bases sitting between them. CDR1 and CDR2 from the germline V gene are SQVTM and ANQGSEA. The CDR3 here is CSVGAGALGEQFF. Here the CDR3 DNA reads TGCAGCGTTGGTGCGGGGGCCTTGGGAGAGCAGTTCTTC.

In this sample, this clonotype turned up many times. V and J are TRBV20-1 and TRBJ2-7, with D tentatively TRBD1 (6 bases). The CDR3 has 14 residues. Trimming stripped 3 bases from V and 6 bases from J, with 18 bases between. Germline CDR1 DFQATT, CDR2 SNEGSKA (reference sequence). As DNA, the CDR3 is TGCAGTGCTAGGCGACTGGGGGCATCGGGCGAGCAGTACTTC. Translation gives CSARRLGASGEQYF.

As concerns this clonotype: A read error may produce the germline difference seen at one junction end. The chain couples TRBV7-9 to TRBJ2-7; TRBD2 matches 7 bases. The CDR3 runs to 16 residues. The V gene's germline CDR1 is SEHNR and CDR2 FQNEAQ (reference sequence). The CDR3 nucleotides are TGCGCCAGCAGCCAAGAGATGGGAGGGCCGATAAACGAGCAGTACTTC. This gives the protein CASSQEMGGPINEQYF.

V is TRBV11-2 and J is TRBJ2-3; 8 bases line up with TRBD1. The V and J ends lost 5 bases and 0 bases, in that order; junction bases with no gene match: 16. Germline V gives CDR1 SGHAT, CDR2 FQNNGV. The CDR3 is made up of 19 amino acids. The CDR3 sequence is CASSGPLDRDQVSTDTQYF. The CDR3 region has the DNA TGTGCCAGCAGCGGGCCGTTGGACAGGGATCAGGTTAGCACAGATACGCAGTATTTT.

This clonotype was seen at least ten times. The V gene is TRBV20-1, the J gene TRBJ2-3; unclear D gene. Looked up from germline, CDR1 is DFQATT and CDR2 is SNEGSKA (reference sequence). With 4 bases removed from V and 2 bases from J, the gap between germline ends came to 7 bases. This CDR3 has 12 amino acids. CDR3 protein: CSATDFTDTQYF. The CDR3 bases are TGCAGTGCTACCGATTTCACAGATACGCAGTATTTT.

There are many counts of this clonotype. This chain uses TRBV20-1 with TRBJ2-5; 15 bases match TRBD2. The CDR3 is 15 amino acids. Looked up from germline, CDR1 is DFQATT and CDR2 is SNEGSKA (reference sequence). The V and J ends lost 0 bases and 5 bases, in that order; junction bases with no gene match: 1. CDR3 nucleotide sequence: TGCAGTGCTAGAGATGGGACTAGCGGGAGGGAGACCCAGTACTTC. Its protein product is CSARDGTSGRETQYF.

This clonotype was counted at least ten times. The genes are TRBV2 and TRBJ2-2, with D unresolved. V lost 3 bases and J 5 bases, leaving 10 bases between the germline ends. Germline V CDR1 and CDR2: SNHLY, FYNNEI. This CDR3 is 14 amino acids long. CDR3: CASSETPGTGELFF. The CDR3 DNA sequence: TGTGCCAGCAGTGAGACACCTGGGACCGGGGAGCTGTTTTTT.

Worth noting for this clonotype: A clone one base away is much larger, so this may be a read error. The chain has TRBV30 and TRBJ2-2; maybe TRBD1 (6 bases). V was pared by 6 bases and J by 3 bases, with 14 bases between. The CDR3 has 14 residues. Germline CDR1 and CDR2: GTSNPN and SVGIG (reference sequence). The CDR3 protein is CACTRNRDTGELFF. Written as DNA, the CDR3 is TGTGCCTGTACACGAAACAGGGACACCGGGGAGCTGTTTTTT.

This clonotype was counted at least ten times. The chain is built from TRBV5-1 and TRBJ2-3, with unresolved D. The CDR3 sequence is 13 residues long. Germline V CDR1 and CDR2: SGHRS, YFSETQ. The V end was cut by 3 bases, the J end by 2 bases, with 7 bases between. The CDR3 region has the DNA TGCGCCAGCAGCTCAGTGTCCACAGATACGCAGTATTTT. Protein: CASSSVSTDTQYF.

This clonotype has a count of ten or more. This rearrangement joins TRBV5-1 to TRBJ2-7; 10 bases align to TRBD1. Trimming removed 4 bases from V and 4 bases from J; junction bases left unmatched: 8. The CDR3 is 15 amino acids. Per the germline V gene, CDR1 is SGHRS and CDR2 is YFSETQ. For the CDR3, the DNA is TGCGCCAGCAGCATTAGACAGGGGGCGTGGTACGAGCAGTACTTC. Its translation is CASSIRQGAWYEQYF.

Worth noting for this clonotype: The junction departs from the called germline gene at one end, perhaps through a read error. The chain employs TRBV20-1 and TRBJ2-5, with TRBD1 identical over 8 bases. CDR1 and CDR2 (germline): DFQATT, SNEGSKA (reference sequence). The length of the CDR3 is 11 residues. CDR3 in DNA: TGCAGTGCCGCCGGACAGGGCTTTTTACACTTC. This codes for CSAAGQGFLHF.